This T cell receptor (beta chain) was retrieved from a study of T cells in Graves' hyperthyroidism and ophthalmopathy (dated by TCRdb to about 2019). Turning to the overall study: Peripheral blood samples were taken at initial diagnosis, before any treatment was given. TCR V-J signatures able to tell the groups apart were searched for in a discovery cohort of more than 90 patients, of whom approximately 40 had Graves' ophthalmopathy and around 57 had stable Graves' hyperthyroidism. An independent validation cohort of under 20 hyperthyroidism patients and approximately 17 patients who later progressed to ophthalmopathy tested prospective prediction of ophthalmopathy. For training and testing, the approximately 97 patients in the discovery cohort were randomly divided in a 7:3 ratio. In roughly six Graves' hyperthyroidism patients, the study also compared T-cell repertoires from thyroid tissue with T-cell repertoires from blood. Once sampling was done, hyperthyroidism patients were given methimazole at a starting dose of 30 mg daily, whereas ophthalmopathy patients were given high-dose intravenous methylprednisolone. The paper describes TCR Vbeta CDR3 sequencing of 135 peripheral blood samples, made up of about 41 ophthalmopathy patients, around 73 hyperthyroidism patients and 17 progressor patients. Study-level results and caveats: A model built on a 13 V-J signature distinguished ophthalmopathy from stable hyperthyroidism, reaching around 87% sensitivity and around 81% specificity in cross-validation and 80%/75% in testing. Most expanded thyroid clonotypes (frequency above 0.001) were also detected in blood, suggesting blood repertoires may reflect thyroid immune responses. During validation, the model predicted progression to ophthalmopathy a median of approximately 6.5 months ahead of onset, with more than 60% sensitivity and 72% to 80% specificity. No statistical method was used to set the sample size in advance, and investigators knew the group allocation.

The CDR3 goes from the cysteine to the phenylalanine over 14 residues. Only the CDR3 portion is preserved as DNA: 42 bases, with reading frame beginning at the first base. Trimming at the junction amounts to 4 bases on V and 2 bases on J, and the germline ends lie 14 bases apart. Taken from the germline V gene (reference sequence), the CDR1 and CDR2 loops are DFQATT and SNEGSKA. Moderately to severely active disease, a Clinical Activity Score of at least 3, a NOSPECS grade of at least 4, and a duration under 3 months were present in ophthalmopathy patients. Exclusion was applied to patients with uncontrolled infections, other autoimmune diseases, pregnancy or lactation. Diagnoses were based on clinical symptoms, serum thyroxine and TRAb, thyroid ultrasound and orbital computed tomography. PBMCs were isolated from more than 9 ml of fresh peripheral blood by Ficoll-Paque density gradient centrifugation. Total RNA was extracted using Trizol reagent, and RNA quality was assessed on an Agilent 2100 Bioanalyzer.

In the case of this clonotype: Its antigen is still unknown. No base quality values were provided; no much bigger clone lies one nucleotide off.

TCR beta CDR3 regions were amplified from RNA transcripts. A first-round RT-PCR of the TCR CDR3 used the HTBI primer set with the Qiagen OneStep RT-PCR kit. Libraries were constructed in a second round of multiplex PCR, after which size selection and purification were carried out. The libraries were sequenced on an Illumina HiSeq2000 using paired-end 100 bp reads. Processing in the source paper ran as follows. Raw data were processed with SOAPnuke, discarding reads with adapters, uncalled bases, mean Phred below 15, or no exact constant-primer or identifier match. High-quality paired reads were merged with COPE v1.2.5, and unique nucleotide sequences were defined as clonotypes. MiTCR v1.1 was used to align the clonotypes against IMGT TRBV, TRBD and TRBJ reference segments. The analysis included only V-J combinations with a frequency above 0.0001, which together covered 98% to 99.2% of the repertoires. The TCS score was defined as the ratio of F50 (clonal expansion) to E x V (chaos), calculated using BLOSUM62-based TCRdist between CDR3 peptides within each V-J. Welch's t-statistics and random forest reduced roughly 500 V-J features to roughly 13, which were used in a naive Bayes classifier (R e1071). TCRdb cleaned the public reads at Q25 with fastp, built clones with MiXCR and kept in-frame beta chains. Every entry covers one CDR3 protein and lists the most common genes and DNA from its rows. The V and J calls here are based on TCRdb, not the publication. This sample is represented by roughly 250,000 distinct CDR3 sequences; 22% of them were singletons. Approximately 60% of the sample belongs to the ten largest clones.

This TCR was sampled from a young man with Graves' ophthalmopathy. Recombination linked TRBV20-1 to TRBJ2-5; the D gene cannot be resolved beyond TRBD1 or TRBD2, each matching 6 bases. Sequencing was performed on blood. The nucleotide sequence reads as follows: TGCAGTGCTACCCGACTAGGGGGACAAGAGACCCAGTACTTC. Its translation is CSATRLGGQETQYF.